This T cell receptor beta chain is from a study of CD8+ T cells in alopecia areata. This CDR3 is built from 14 residues. CDR1 and CDR2 from the germline V gene are SGHRS and YFSETQ. The V and J ends lost 5 bases and 3 bases respectively, with 15 bases between them. Once RNA had been extracted, it was reverse transcribed into cDNA to act as the sequencing template. The protocol was immunoSEQ multiplex PCR, while the TCRdb copy is restricted to in-frame clones and leaves out a portion. The sample consists of approximately 160,000 clones, roughly 60% of them appearing once. Specified treatment: oral pan-JAK inhibitor, 5-10 mg twice daily.

This TCR derives from a human donor with alopecia areata. The V and J genes are TRBV5-1 and TRBJ2-7; D may be TRBD1 (5 bases). The sample in question was CD4+ T cells sorted from blood, obtained at week 24, from a patient treated with tofacitinib. The CDR3 protein is CASRMGQSIYEQYF. CDR3 DNA sequence: TGCGCCAGCAGGATGGGGCAGTCCATCTACGAGCAGTACTTC.